A single sample gave rise to the 8 T cell receptor beta chains below, sequenced in a study of blood T cell repertoires in COVID-19 (dated by TCRdb to 2020 to 2021). Library creation used the immunoSEQ multiplex PCR assay. This is the immuneACCESS table as TCRdb keeps it, with only in-frame sequences that have V and J called. A part of the clones is gone; compared with another copy, unresolved V genes explain less than half, and the rest is unexplained. Present in this sample are 250,000 to 300,000 clones, roughly 90% of which were seen just once. Approximately 12% of the sample belongs to the ten largest clones. The sample consisted of peripheral blood. The source is a woman aged 25 to 39 with COVID-19, enrolled during active disease.

The CDR3 DNA reads TGTGCCAGCTCACCGTACGACAGGGGGTTTGAGGGCTACACCTTC. Encoded protein: CASSPYDRGFEGYTF. This chain uses TRBV18 with TRBJ1-2, with 9 bases fitting TRBD1. With V trimmed by 3 bases and J by 8 bases, 10 bases remained unmatched. Germline V CDR1 and CDR2: KGHSH, LQKENI. CDR3 length: 15 amino acids.

The rearrangement uses TRBV11-2 and TRBJ2-2, with 12 bases matching TRBD1. The CDR3 spans 19 residues. Germline CDR1 reads SGHAT; CDR2 reads FQNNGV. V was clipped by 5 bases and J by 1 base; unmatched bases: 11. The CDR3 spells CASSQTGQGAMVNTGELFF. CDR3 nucleotide sequence: TGTGCCAGCAGCCAAACGGGACAGGGGGCAATGGTGAACACCGGGGAGCTGTTTTTT.

This chain uses TRBV15 with TRBJ2-3; no clear D gene. The CDR3 runs 14 residues. Germline CDR1 and CDR2: LNHNV and YYDKDF (reference sequence). V was trimmed by 3 bases and J by 2 bases, leaving 9 bases between them. The CDR3 bases are TGTGCCACCAGCAGTTGGGCCCCCACAGATACGCAGTATTTT. Protein product: CATSSWAPTDTQYF. Together with reference TRBV15 and TRBJ2-3, the CDR3 gives the full variable domain: DAMVIQNPRYQVTQFGKPVTLSCSQTLNHNVMYWYQQKSSQAPKLLFHYYDKDFNNEADTPDNFQSRRPNTSFCFLDIRSPGLGDTAMYLCATSSWAPTDTQYFGPGTRLTVL.

The chain combines TRBV7-2 with TRBJ2-7; 10 nucleotides align to TRBD2. CDR3 length: 15 residues. Germline V gene data show CDR1 as SGHTA and CDR2 as FQGNSA. The ends lost 1 base at V and 2 bases at J; junction bases unmatched: 2. The CDR3 is CASSLGTSGTYEQYF. CDR3 nucleotides: TGTGCCAGCAGCTTAGGGACTAGCGGAACCTACGAGCAGTACTTC.

The CDR3 DNA follows: TGTGCCAGCTGGACAGGGGGCACAGATACGCAGTATTTT. Its translation is CASWTGGTDTQYF. The rearrangement uses TRBV18 and TRBJ2-3, with 9 bases lining up with TRBD1. V shed 7 bases, J shed 1 base, and the junction held 0 bases outside the gene matches. This CDR3 comprises 13 residues. The V gene's germline CDR1 is KGHSH and CDR2 LQKENI. The whole variable domain, filled in from reference TRBV18 and TRBJ2-3, reads NAGVMQNPRHLVRRRGQEARLRCSPMKGHSHVYWYRQLPEEGLKFMVYLQKENIIDESGMPKERFSAEFPKEGPSILRIQQVVRGDSAAYFCASWTGGTDTQYFGPGTRLTVL.

The chain joins TRBV27 to TRBJ2-7; 9 bases agree with TRBD1. Germline CDR1 reads MNHEY; CDR2 reads SMNVEV (reference sequence). V lost 4 bases to trimming and J lost 6 bases; unmatched junction nucleotides: 22. The CDR3 length is 19 residues. CDR3 sequence reads: CASSSNRPFRDRAGLEQYF. In nucleotides, the CDR3 is TGTGCCAGCAGTTCAAACCGCCCCTTCCGGGACAGGGCCGGCCTCGAGCAGTACTTC.

The genes are TRBV5-4 and TRBJ2-5; 7 bases align to TRBD1. Germline CDR1 SGHNT, CDR2 YYREEE (reference sequence). V was clipped by 0 bases and J by 5 bases; unmatched bases: 1. This CDR3 is built from 13 residues. The CDR3 sequence is CASSLDRGETQYF. The CDR3 DNA follows: TGTGCCAGCAGCTTGGACAGGGGCGAGACCCAGTACTTC.

The chain uses TRBV6-5 and TRBJ1-4, with 7 bases lining up with TRBD1. From germline, CDR1 is MNHEY and CDR2 SVGAGI. This CDR3 is 16 amino acids long. Trimming cost V 2 bases and J 1 base; bases outside gene matches: 4. Here the CDR3 DNA reads TGTGCCAGCAGTTACGGCACAGGGGTAACTAATGAAAAACTGTTTTTT. This sequence encodes CASSYGTGVTNEKLFF.